This T cell receptor (beta chain) came from a study of blood T cell repertoires in COVID-19. Turning to the study itself: The United States, Italy and Spain provided the acute and convalescent COVID-19 samples.

From germline, CDR1 is MNHEY and CDR2 SMNVEV (reference sequence). The CDR3 runs to 14 residues. The V end was cut by 3 bases, the J end by 6 bases, with 9 bases between. Authors' analysis steps: Amplifying reference gene primers gave estimates of nucleated cell counts. Using immunoSEQ multiplex PCR, the repertoire was profiled, and TCRdb retains in-frame clones only, with some absent. V and J calls plus clone size are reproduced from that table; the DNA served to infer D and trimming. This sample carries 180,000 or so clones, about 80% of them seen once, and the ten largest clones take approximately 14%. The study recruited people aged roughly 18 to 89 years across under 25 US areas. Within the 2 weeks before study entry, each person in the exposed group met a COVID-19 case.

This chain joins TRBV27 and TRBJ1-6; D is perhaps TRBD1 (5 bases). This TCR was sampled from a man in his sixties who had been exposed to COVID-19. The sequenced sample was PBMCs or T cells enriched from blood (not recorded which). The CDR3 sequence is CASSLDMGNSPLHF. The CDR3, as DNA: TGTGCCAGCAGTTTGGACATGGGTAATTCACCCCTCCACTTT.